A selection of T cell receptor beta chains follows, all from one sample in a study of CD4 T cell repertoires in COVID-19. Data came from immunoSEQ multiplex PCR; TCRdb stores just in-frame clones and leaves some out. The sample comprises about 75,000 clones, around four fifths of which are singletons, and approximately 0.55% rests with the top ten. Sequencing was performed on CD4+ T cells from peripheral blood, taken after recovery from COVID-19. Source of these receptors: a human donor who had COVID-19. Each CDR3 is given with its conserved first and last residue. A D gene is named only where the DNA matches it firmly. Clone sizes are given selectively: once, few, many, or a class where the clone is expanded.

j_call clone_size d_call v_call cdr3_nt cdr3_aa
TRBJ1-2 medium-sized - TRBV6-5 TGTGCCAGCAGGGCTCCGGGGGGAGGCAGAGGCTACACCTTC CASRAPGGGRGYTF
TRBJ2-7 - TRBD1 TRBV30 TGTGCCTGGAGTGGGACAGGGGGAATAGGCGAGCAGTACTTC CAWSGTGGIGEQYF
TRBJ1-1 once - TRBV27 TGTGCCAGCAGTTATTGGGGCGTAGGTGTGAACACTGAAGCTTTCTTT CASSYWGVGVNTEAFF
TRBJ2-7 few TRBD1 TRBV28 TGTGCCAGCAGACAGGGGTCCTACGAGCAGTACTTC CASRQGSYEQYF
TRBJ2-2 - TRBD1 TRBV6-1 TGTGCCAGCAGTGTTGGACAGGGGGTTAACACCGGGGAGCTGTTTTTT CASSVGQGVNTGELFF
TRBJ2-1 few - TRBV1 TGCACCAGCAGCCAAGATCGCCTAGCGGCCTACAATGAGCAGTTCTTC CTSSQDRLAAYNEQFF
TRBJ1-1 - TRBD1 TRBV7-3 TGTGCCAGCAGCCTTGACAGGGACGCTGAAGCTTTCTTT CASSLDRDAEAFF
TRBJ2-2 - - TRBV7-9 TGTGCCAGCAGCCCAGGGTTTCCCGGGGAGCTGTTTTTT CASSPGFPGELFF
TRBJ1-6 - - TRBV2 TGTGCCAGCACCGAAGAGGGGGGTAATTCACCCCTCCACTTT CASTEEGGNSPLHF
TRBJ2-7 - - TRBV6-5 TGTGCCAGCAGGGACCCCCGGGGGGCCTCCTACGAGCAGTACTTC CASRDPRGASYEQYF
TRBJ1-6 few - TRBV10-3 TGTGCCATCAGTGAGGGCAGGGGCCCTTGGACACCCCTCCACTTT CAISEGRGPWTPLHF
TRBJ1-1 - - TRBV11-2 TGTGCCAGCAGTCACGGGGCCCTCCGTTCGGCTTTCTTT CASSHGALRSAFF
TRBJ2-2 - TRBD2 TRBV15 TGTGCCACCAGTAGGAGGGCTAGCGGAAACACCGGGGAGCTGTTTTTT CATSRRASGNTGELFF
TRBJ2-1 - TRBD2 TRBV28 TGTGCCAGCAGTAGGGGGACTAGCGGGAGGGTGTGCGAGCAGTTCTTC CASSRGTSGRVCEQFF
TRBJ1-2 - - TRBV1 TGCACCAGCAGCCGCCTCCGGGACAGCTCTAACTATGGCTACACCTTC CTSSRLRDSSNYGYTF
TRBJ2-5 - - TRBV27 TGTGCCAGCAGTTTATCGATTACAGGGGACTTGGAGACCCAGTACTTC CASSLSITGDLETQYF
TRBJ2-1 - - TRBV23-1 TGCGCCAGCAGTCAACCCCGGACAGCGAGCTCCTACAATGAGCAGTTCTTC CASSQPRTASSYNEQFF
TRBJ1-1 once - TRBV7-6 TGTGCCAGCAGCTTGAGGGGGGGAGACACTGAAGCTTTCTTT CASSLRGGDTEAFF
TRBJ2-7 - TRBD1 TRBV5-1 TGCGCCAGCAGCTTGGTCGGACAGGGGCCCTACGAGCAGTACTTC CASSLVGQGPYEQYF
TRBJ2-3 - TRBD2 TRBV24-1 TGTGCCACCAGGAGCGGGGACACAGATACGCAGTATTTT CATRSGDTDTQYF